These 15 T cell receptor beta chains share one sample of origin, sequenced in a study of OX40 agonist ivuxolimab in advanced cancers. TCRdb keeps only in-frame clones here, not all; method: immunoSEQ multiplex PCR. The sample has about 45,000 clones; approximately 86% are singletons. This specimen consisted of CD4+ or CD8+ T cells sorted from blood, obtained in a trial of the OX40 agonist ivuxolimab. The receptors originated from an adult with an advanced solid tumor such as melanoma, head and neck, liver or kidney cancer.

V and J are TRBV6-5 and TRBJ1-1, with D hard to call. The CDR3 has 16 amino acids. The germline V and J ends were trimmed by 2 bases and 1 base, with 14 bases remaining between them. The V gene's germline CDR1 is MNHEY and CDR2 SVGAGI. The CDR3 DNA is TGTGCCAGCAGTTACCAGACCGACAACCCGAACACTGAAGCTTTCTTT. Protein sequence: CASSYQTDNPNTEAFF.

V is TRBV7-9 and J is TRBJ1-2; 9 bases are shared with TRBD1. V was pared by 5 bases and J by 5 bases, with 9 bases of the junction left unmatched. The germline CDR1 and CDR2 sequences are SEHNR and FQNEAQ (reference sequence). The CDR3 sequence is 15 residues long. The CDR3 bases are TGTGCCAGCAGCGAGGACAGGGGACTCTTTTATGGCTACACCTTC. Residues: CASSEDRGLFYGYTF. Full variable domain (rest looked up from reference TRBV7-9 and TRBJ1-2): DTGVSQNPRHKITKRGQNVTFRCDPISEHNRLYWYRQTLGQGPEFLTYFQNEAQLEKSRLLSDRFSAERPKGSFSTLEIQRTEQGDSAMYLCASSEDRGLFYGYTFGSGTRLTVV.

This clone was seen a few times. The V and J genes are TRBV21-1 and TRBJ1-3. TRBV21-1 is assigned pseudogene status. The length of the CDR3 is 17 residues. The CDR3 protein is CASSKRVIHPSGNTIYF. The CDR3 nucleotides read TGTGCCAGCAGCAAACGGGTAATCCACCCCTCTGGAAACACCATATATTTT.

The rearrangement uses TRBV7-9 and TRBJ1-4; D is ambiguous. This CDR3 spans 12 amino acids. V gave up 1 base and J gave up 8 bases, with 5 bases separating them. Germline V lookup: CDR1 SEHNR, CDR2 FQNEAQ (reference sequence). The CDR3 reads CASSLGGEKLFF. In DNA, the CDR3 is TGTGCCAGCAGCTTAGGAGGGGAAAAACTGTTTTTT.

Only one count was recorded for this clone. This chain uses TRBV7-5 with TRBJ2-1; the table's TRBD1 call for D was not verified on the DNA. TRBV7-5 is shown as a pseudogene. The CDR3 consists of 15 residues. The DNA of the CDR3 is TGTGTCAGAAGCTCAGACACGGACAGTACCAATGAGCAGTTCTTC. Residues: CVRSSDTDSTNEQFF.

The V and J genes are TRBV2 and TRBJ2-1, with 8 nucleotides matching TRBD1. This CDR3 comprises 13 residues. Trimming took 10 bases from V and 6 from J; bases not matched to a gene: 8. Germline-derived CDR1 and CDR2 are SNHLY and FYNNEI. CDR3 sequence reads: CATRTGMGNEQFF. DNA for the CDR3: TGTGCCACAAGGACAGGGATGGGCAATGAGCAGTTCTTC.

This clone appeared once. CDR3 in DNA: TGTGCCAGCAGAGGACAGGGTCCAGAGACCCAGTACTTC. It yields the protein CASRGQGPETQYF. The chain joins TRBV6-6 to TRBJ2-5, with TRBD1 matching 8 bases. The CDR3 runs 13 residues. Germline lookup yields CDR1 MNHNY and CDR2 SVGAGI (reference sequence). Trimming at V came to 6 bases and at J to 4 bases, leaving 4 bases not matched to a gene.

V and J are TRBV27 and TRBJ1-5; D might be TRBD1 (5 bases). The CDR3 runs 15 residues. Germline lookup yields CDR1 MNHEY and CDR2 SMNVEV (reference sequence). V was shortened by 5 bases and J by 1 base, with 12 bases between the two germline ends. The CDR3 loop reads CASSMGVQSNQPQHF. CDR3 coding DNA: TGTGCCAGCAGTATGGGGGTTCAGAGCAATCAGCCCCAGCATTTT.

The J gene is TRBJ1-2, the V gene TRBV7-2; D is perhaps TRBD1 (6 bases). V was trimmed by 1 base and J by 0 bases, leaving 12 bases between them. The CDR3 is made up of 16 amino acids. Per the germline V gene, CDR1 is SGHTA and CDR2 is FQGNSA. The chain's CDR3 is CASSLVPGAANYGYTF. The CDR3 DNA reads TGTGCCAGCAGCTTAGTTCCAGGGGCAGCTAACTATGGCTACACCTTC.

This chain joins TRBV4-3 and TRBJ1-4; D is unresolved. Between the trimmed V and J ends, which lost 0 bases and 12 bases, there was a span of 17 bases. Germline CDR1 is LGHNA and CDR2 is YSLEER. CDR3 length: 15 amino acids. The CDR3: CASSQDLTVTGELFF. CDR3 DNA sequence: TGCGCCAGCAGCCAAGACCTGACGGTAACCGGAGAACTGTTTTTT.

The rearrangement joins TRBV5-4 to TRBJ1-2; D unresolved. Germline V gene data show CDR1 as SGHNT and CDR2 as YYREEE (reference sequence). The CDR3 is 12 residues long. Trimming removed 4 bases at V and 8 bases at J, with 12 bases between. The DNA of the CDR3 is TGTGCCAGCAGCGGCAGAACATGGGGCTACACCTTC. The encoded protein is CASSGRTWGYTF.

This clone has a single count. The chain has TRBV27 and TRBJ2-3, with D hard to call. The length of the CDR3 is 13 residues. Germline CDR1 is MNHEY and CDR2 is SMNVEV (reference sequence). V was trimmed by 3 bases and J by 6 bases, leaving 10 bases between them. CDR3 sequence reads: CASSLAEADTQYF. In DNA form, the CDR3 reads TGTGCCAGCAGTTTGGCAGAGGCGGATACGCAGTATTTT.

The table lists this clone with a few counts. As the CDR3 is not closed by the conserved phenylalanine or tryptophan, this likely results from a read error. This chain connects TRBV10-3 to TRBJ1-6; TRBD1 matches 7 bases. The V gene's germline CDR1 is ENHRY and CDR2 SYGVKD. The CDR3 sequence is 16 residues long. Trimming cost V 4 bases and J 10 bases; bases outside gene matches: 13. The CDR3 loop reads CAISGRNQTGISPLHL. The CDR3 coding sequence is TGTGCCATCAGTGGCCGTAACCAGACAGGGATATCACCCCTCCACCTT.

The rearrangement uses TRBV7-9 and TRBJ2-5; TRBD1 aligns across 10 bases. CDR3 length: 15 residues. The V and J ends lost 3 bases and 3 bases, in that order; junction bases with no gene match: 4. Germline CDR1 reads SEHNR; CDR2 reads FQNEAQ (reference sequence). DNA of the CDR3: TGTGCCAGCAGCTTGGTTGGGACAGGGGAAGAGACCCAGTACTTC. Translated: CASSLVGTGEETQYF. Supplemented by reference TRBV7-9 and TRBJ2-5, the full variable domain reads DTGVSQNPRHKITKRGQNVTFRCDPISEHNRLYWYRQTLGQGPEFLTYFQNEAQLEKSRLLSDRFSAERPKGSFSTLEIQRTEQGDSAMYLCASSLVGTGEETQYFGPGTRLLVL.

Worth noting for this clone: Other DNA sequences within the sample encode an identical CDR3. The chain carries TRBV9 and TRBJ2-1; D is perhaps TRBD1 or TRBD2 (6 bases each). The CDR3 contains 15 residues. Germline lookup yields CDR1 SGDLS and CDR2 YYNGEE. V lost 3 bases and J lost 4, with 14 bases in between. The CDR3 nucleotides are TGTGCCAGCAGCGAGGGGGGCAAGTCTTACAATGAGCAGTTCTTC. It yields the protein CASSEGGKSYNEQFF.